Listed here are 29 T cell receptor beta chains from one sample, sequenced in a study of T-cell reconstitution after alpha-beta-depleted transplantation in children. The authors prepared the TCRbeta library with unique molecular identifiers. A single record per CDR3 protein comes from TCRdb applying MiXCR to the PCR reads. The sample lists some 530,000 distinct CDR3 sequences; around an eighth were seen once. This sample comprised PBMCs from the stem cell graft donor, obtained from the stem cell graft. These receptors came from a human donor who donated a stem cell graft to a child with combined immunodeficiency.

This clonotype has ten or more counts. CDR3 loop: CASSVAGTEETQYF. CDR3 DNA sequence: TGTGCCAGCAGCGTGGCCGGGACAGAAGAGACCCAGTACTTC. The chain uses TRBV9 and TRBJ2-5; 7 nucleotides agree with TRBD1. CDR1 and CDR2 from the germline V gene are SGDLS and YYNGEE. The junction had 4 bases not matched to a gene; V was cut back by 2 bases and J by 3 bases. The CDR3 is made up of 14 amino acids.

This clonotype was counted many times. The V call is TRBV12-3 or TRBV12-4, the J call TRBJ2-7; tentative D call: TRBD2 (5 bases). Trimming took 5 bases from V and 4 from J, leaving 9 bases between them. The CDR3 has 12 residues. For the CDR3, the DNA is TGTGCCAGCAGTCCCCCGGGATACGAGCAGTACTTC. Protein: CASSPPGYEQYF.

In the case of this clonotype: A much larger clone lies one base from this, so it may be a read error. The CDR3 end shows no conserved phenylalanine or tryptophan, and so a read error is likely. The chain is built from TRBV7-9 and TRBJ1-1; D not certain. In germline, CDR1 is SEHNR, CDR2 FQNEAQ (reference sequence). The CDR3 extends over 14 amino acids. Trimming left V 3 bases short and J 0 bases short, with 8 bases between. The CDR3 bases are TGTGCCAGCAGCTTTCCACGGGTGAACACTGAAGCTTTCTAT. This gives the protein CASSFPRVNTEAFY.

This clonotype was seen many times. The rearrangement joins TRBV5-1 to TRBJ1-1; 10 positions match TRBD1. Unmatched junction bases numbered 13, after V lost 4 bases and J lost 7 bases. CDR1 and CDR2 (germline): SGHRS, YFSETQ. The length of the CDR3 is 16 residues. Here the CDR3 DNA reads TGCGCCAGCAGCAAAGCGGGACAGGGGCGAGGGTATGAAGCTTTCTTT. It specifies CASSKAGQGRGYEAFF.

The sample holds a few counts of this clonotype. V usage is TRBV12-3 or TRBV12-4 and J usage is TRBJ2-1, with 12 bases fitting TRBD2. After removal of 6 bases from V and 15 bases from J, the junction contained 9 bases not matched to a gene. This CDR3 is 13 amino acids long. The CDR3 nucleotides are TGTGCCAGCAGCCCCCTCCTAGCGGGGGGGCGGTTCTTC. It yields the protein CASSPLLAGGRFF.

CDR3 in amino acids: CASSLSTGGVETQYF. The CDR3 DNA follows: TGTGCCAGCAGTTTATCCACAGGGGGCGTAGAGACCCAGTACTTC. V usage is TRBV28 and J usage is TRBJ2-5; 9 nucleotides line up with TRBD1. V lost 1 base and J lost 4; bases outside the gene matches: 4. Per the germline V gene, CDR1 is MDHEN and CDR2 is SYDVKM. The CDR3 has 15 residues.

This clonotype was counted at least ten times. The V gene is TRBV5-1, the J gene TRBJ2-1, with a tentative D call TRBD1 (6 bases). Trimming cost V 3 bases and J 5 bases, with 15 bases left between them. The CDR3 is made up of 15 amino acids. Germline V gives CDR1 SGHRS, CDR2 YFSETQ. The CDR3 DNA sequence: TGCGCCAGCAGCTCCGCCGGGACAAGAAACAATGAGCAGTTCTTC. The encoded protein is CASSSAGTRNNEQFF.

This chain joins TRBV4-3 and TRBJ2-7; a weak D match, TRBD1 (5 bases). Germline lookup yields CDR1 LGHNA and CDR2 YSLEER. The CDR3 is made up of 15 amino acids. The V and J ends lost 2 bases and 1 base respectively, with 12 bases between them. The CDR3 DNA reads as TGCGCCAGCAGCCAACTTAGGGCAGGGTCCTACGAGCAGTACTTC. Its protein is CASSQLRAGSYEQYF.

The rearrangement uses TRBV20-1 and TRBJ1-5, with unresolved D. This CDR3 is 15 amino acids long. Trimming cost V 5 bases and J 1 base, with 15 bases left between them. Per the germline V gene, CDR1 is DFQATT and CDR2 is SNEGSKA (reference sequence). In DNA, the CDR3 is TGCAGTGCTCCAGTGGAGGGTCGAAGCAATCAGCCCCAGCATTTT. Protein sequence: CSAPVEGRSNQPQHF.

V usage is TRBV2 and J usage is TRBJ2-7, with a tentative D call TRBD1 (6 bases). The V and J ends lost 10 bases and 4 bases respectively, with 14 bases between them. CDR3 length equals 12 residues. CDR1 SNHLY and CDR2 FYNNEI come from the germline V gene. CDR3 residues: CATRDTSYEQYF. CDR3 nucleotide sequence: TGTGCCACTCGGGACACCTCTTACGAGCAGTACTTC. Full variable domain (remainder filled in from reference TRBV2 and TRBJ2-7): EPEVTQTPSHQVTQMGQEVILRCVPISNHLYFYWYRQILGQKVEFLVSFYNNEISEKSEIFDDQFSVERPDGSNFTLKIRSTKLEDSAMYFCATRDTSYEQYFGPGTRLTVT.

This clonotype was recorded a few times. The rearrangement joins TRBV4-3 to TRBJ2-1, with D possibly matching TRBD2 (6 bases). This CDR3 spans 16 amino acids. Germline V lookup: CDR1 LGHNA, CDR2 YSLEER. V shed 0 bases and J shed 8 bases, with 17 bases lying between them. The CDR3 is CASSQDGAGPFDEQFF. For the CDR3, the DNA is TGCGCCAGCAGCCAAGATGGGGCGGGGCCTTTTGATGAGCAGTTCTTC.

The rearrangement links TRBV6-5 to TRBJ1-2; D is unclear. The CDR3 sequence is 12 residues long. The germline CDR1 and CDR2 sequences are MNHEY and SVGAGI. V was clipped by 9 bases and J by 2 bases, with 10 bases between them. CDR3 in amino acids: CASSATNYGYTF. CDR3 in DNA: TGTGCCAGTTCAGCTACCAACTATGGCTACACCTTC.

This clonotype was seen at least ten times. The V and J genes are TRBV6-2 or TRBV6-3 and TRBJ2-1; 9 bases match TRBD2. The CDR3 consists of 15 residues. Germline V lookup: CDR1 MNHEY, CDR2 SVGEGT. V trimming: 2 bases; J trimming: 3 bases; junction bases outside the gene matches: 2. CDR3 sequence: CASSYVTSGYNEQFF. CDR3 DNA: TGTGCCAGCAGTTACGTGACTAGCGGCTACAATGAGCAGTTCTTC.

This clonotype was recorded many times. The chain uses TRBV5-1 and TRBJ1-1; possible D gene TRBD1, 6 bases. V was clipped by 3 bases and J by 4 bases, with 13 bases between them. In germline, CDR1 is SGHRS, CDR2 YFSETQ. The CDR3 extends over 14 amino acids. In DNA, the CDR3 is TGCGCCAGCAGCTACACGACGGGGGCCACTGAAGCTTTCTTT. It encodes CASSYTTGATEAFF.

This chain's CDR3 is CASTSGLAGSTDTQYF. The CDR3 coding sequence is TGCGCCAGCACCTCCGGACTAGCGGGTAGCACAGATACGCAGTATTTT. The chain recombines TRBV5-1 with TRBJ2-3; TRBD2 matches 11 bases. Per germline, CDR1 SGHRS and CDR2 YFSETQ. The CDR3 covers 16 residues. V was clipped by 6 bases and J by 0 bases; unmatched bases: 6. Combining the CDR3 with reference TRBV5-1 and TRBJ2-3 gives the whole variable domain KAGVTQTPRYLIKTRGQQVTLSCSPISGHRSVSWYQQTPGQGLQFLFEYFSETQRNKGNFPGRFSGRQFSNSRSEMNVSTLELGDSALYLCASTSGLAGSTDTQYFGPGTRLTVL.

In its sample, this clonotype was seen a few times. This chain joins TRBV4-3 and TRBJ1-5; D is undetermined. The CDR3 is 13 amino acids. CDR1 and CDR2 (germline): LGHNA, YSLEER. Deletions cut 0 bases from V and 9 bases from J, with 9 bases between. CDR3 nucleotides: TGCGCCAGCAGCCAAGATCTAGGGTGGCCCCAGCATTTT. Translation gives CASSQDLGWPQHF.

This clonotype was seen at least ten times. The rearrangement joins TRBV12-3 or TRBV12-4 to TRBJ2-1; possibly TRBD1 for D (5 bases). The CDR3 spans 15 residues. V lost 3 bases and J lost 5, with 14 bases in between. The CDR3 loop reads CASSFLRGMDNEQFF. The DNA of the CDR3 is TGTGCCAGCAGTTTTCTAAGGGGAATGGACAATGAGCAGTTCTTC.

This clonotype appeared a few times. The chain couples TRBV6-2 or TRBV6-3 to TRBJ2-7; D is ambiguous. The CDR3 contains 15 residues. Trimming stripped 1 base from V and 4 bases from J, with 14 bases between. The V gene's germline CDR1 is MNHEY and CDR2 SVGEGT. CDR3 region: CASSYFETLDYEQYF. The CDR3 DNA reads TGTGCCAGCAGTTACTTTGAGACGCTGGATTACGAGCAGTACTTC.

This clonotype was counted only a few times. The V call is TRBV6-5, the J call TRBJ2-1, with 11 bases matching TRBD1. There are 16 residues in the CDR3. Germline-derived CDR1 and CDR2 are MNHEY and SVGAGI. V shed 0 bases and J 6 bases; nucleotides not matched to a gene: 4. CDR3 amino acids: CASSYSWTGGFNEQFF. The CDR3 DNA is TGTGCCAGCAGTTACTCCTGGACAGGGGGCTTCAATGAGCAGTTCTTC.

The CDR3 loop reads CSAVTRRGTEAFF. The DNA for the CDR3 is TGCAGTGCAGTTACACGTCGGGGCACTGAAGCTTTCTTT. This chain joins TRBV20-1 and TRBJ1-1; unclear D gene. The V and J ends lost 6 bases and 4 bases respectively, with 15 bases between them. Germline lookup yields CDR1 DFQATT and CDR2 SNEGSKA (reference sequence). This CDR3 is built from 13 residues.

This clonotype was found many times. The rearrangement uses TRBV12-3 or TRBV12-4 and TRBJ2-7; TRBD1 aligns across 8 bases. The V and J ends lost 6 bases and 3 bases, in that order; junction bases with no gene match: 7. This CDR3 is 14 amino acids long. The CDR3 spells CASRLTGEHYEQYF. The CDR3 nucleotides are TGTGCCAGCAGATTGACAGGGGAGCACTACGAGCAGTACTTC.

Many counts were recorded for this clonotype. CDR3 DNA sequence: TGTGCCAGCACCTTAAGGGTTGAGCAGTTCTTC. It encodes CASTLRVEQFF. The chain couples TRBV12-3 or TRBV12-4 to TRBJ2-1; no definite D call. CDR3 length: 11 amino acids. V lost 7 bases, J lost 9 bases, and 10 bases lay in between.

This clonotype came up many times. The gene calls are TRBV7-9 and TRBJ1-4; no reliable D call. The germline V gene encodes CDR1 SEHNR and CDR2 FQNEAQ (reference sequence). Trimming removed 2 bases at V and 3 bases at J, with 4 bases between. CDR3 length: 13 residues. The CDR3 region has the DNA TGTGCCAGCAGCTTACAGGCTAATGAAAAACTGTTTTTT. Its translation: CASSLQANEKLFF. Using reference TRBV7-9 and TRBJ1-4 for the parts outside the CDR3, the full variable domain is DTGVSQNPRHKITKRGQNVTFRCDPISEHNRLYWYRQTLGQGPEFLTYFQNEAQLEKSRLLSDRFSAERPKGSFSTLEIQRTEQGDSAMYLCASSLQANEKLFFGSGTQLSVL.

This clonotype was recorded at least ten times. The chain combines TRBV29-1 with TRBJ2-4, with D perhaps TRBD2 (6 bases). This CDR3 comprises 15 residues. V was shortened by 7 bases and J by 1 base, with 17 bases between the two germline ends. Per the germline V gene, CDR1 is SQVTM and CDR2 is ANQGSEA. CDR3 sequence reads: CSASLPSGAKNIQYF. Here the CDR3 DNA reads TGCAGCGCCTCTCTCCCCAGCGGGGCCAAAAACATTCAGTACTTC.

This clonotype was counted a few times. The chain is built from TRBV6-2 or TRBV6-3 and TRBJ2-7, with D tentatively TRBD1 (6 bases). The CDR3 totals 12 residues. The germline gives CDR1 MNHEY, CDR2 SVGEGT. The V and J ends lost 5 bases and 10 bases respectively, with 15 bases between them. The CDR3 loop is CASSPAMGQQYF. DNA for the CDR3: TGTGCCAGCAGTCCCGCTATGGGACAACAGTACTTC.

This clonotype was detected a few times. CDR3 in DNA: TGTGCCAGCAGCCCTACCGACAGGGCGAACGAGCAGTACTTC. Amino acids: CASSPTDRANEQYF. The chain employs TRBV9 and TRBJ2-7; 7 bases map to TRBD1. This CDR3 spans 14 amino acids. The junction had 9 bases not matched to a gene; V was cut back by 4 bases and J by 5 bases. In germline, CDR1 is SGDLS, CDR2 YYNGEE.

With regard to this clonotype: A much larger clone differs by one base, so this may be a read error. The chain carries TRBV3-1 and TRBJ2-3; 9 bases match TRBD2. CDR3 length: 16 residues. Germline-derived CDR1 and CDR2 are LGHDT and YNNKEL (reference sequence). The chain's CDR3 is CAGSPPIAGERDTQYF. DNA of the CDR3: TGTGCCGGCAGCCCTCCGATAGCGGGAGAGAGAGATACGCAGTATTTT.

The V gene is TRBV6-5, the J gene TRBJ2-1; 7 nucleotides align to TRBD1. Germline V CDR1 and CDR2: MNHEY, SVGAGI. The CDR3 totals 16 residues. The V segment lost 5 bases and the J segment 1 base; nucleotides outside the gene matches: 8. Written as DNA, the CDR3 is TGTGCCAGCAGTCCCCGACAGGGTAGGTCCTACAATGAGCAGTTCTTC. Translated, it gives CASSPRQGRSYNEQFF.

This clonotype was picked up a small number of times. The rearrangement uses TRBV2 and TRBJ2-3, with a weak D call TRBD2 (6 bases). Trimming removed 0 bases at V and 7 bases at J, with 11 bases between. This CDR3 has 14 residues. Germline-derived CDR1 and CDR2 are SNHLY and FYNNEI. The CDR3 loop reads CASSEAGGDNTQYF. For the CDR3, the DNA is TGTGCCAGCAGTGAAGCGGGGGGAGATAATACGCAGTATTTT.